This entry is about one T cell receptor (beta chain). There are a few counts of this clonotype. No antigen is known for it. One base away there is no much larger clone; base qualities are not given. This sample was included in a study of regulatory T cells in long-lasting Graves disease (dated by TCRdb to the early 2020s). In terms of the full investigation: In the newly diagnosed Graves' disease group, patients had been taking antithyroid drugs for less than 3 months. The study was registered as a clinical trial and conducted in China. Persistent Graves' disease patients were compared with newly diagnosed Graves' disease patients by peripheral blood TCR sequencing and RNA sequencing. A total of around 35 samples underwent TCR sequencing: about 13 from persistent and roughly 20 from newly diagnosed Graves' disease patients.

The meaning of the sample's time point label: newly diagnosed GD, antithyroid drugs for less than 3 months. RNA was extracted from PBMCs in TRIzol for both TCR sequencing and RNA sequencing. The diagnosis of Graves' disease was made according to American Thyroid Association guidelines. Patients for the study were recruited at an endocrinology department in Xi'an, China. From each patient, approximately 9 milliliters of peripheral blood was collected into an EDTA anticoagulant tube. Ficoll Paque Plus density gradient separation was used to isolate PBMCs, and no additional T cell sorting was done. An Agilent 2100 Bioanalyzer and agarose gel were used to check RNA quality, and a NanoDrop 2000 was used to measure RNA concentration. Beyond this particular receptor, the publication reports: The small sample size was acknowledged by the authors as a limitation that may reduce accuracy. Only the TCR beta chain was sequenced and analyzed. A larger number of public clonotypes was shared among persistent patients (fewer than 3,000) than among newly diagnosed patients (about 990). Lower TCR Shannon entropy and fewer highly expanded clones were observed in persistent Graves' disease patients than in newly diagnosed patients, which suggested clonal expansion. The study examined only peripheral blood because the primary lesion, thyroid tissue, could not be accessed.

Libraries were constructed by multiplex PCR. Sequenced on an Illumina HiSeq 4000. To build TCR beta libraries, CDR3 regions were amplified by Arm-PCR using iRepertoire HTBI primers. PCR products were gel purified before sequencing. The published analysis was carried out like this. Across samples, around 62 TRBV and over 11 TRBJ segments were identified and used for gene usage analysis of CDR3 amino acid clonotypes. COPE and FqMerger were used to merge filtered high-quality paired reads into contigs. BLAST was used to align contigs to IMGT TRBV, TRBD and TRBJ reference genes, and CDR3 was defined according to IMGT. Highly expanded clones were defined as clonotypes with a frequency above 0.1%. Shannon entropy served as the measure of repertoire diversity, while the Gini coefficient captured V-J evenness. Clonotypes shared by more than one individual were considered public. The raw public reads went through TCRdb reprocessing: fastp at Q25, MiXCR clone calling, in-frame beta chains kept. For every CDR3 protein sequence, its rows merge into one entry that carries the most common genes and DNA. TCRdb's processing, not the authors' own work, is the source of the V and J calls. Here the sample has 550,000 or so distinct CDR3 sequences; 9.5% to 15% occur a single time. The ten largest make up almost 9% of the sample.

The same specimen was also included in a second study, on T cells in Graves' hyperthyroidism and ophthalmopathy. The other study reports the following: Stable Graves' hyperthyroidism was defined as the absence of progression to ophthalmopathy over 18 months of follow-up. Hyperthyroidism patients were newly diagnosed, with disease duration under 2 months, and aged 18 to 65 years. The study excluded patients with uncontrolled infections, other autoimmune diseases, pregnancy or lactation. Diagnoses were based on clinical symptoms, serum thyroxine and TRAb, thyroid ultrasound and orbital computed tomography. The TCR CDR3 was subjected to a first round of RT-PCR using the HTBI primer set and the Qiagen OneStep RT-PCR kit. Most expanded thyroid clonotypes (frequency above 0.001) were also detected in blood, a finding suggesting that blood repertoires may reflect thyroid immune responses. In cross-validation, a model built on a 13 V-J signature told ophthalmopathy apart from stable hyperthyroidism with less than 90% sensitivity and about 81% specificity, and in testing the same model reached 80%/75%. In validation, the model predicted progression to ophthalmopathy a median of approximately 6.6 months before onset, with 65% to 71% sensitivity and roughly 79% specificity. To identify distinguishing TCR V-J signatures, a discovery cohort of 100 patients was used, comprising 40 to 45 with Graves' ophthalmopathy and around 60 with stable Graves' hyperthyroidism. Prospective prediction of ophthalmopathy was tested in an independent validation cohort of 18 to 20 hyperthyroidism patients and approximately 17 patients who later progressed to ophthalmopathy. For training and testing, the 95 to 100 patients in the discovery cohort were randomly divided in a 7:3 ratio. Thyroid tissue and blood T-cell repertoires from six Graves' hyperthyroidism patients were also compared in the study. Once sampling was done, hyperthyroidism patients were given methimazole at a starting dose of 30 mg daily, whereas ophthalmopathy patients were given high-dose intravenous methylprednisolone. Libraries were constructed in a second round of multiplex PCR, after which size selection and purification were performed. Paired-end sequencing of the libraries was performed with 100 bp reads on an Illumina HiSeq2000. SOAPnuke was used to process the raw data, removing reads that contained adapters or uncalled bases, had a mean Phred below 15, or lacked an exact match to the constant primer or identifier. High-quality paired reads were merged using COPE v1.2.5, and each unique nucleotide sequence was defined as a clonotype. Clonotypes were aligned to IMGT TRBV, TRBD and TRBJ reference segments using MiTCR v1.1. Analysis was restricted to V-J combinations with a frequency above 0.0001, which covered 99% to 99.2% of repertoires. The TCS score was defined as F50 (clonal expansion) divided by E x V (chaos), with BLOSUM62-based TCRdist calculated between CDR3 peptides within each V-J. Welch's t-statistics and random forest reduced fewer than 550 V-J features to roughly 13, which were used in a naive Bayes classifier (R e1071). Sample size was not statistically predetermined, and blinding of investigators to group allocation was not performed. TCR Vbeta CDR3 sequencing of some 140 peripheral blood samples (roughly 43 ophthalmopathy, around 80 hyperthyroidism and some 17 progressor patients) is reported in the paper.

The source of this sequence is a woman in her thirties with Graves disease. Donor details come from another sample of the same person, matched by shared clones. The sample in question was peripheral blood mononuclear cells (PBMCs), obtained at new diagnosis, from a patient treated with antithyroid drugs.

The CDR3 region: CASSYSTEYNEQFF. The bases read TGTGCCAGCAGTTACTCGACCGAATACAATGAGCAGTTCTTC. The sequence is built from TRBV6-5 and TRBJ2-1, with the D gene too uncertain to name. Including cysteine and phenylalanine, the CDR3 has 14 amino acids. The kept DNA is CDR3 alone, 42 bases in frame from the first base. CDR1 and CDR2, per the germline V gene, are MNHEY and SVGAGI. V loses 0 bases, J loses 4 bases, and the germline ends lie 7 bases apart.